These 14 T cell receptor beta chains originate from one sample sequenced in a study of cytomegalovirus exposure and HLA in healthy donors. The PCR employed 60 Vbeta primers together with 13 Jbeta primers. Only in-frame clones appear in the TCRdb table, and some are missing; sequencing was by immunoSEQ multiplex PCR. The table shows 140,000 to 150,000 clones, with roughly 80% occurring only once. Sequences were obtained from PBMCs. The source of these receptors is a woman in her twenties or thirties in good health and CMV-seronegative.

The chain has TRBV2 and TRBJ2-2; D is ambiguous. The CDR3 loop spans 16 amino acids. Germline V gives CDR1 SNHLY, CDR2 FYNNEI. Trimming left V 1 base short and J 4 bases short, with 13 bases between. CDR3 sequence (DNA): TGTGCCAGCAGTGAAGAAAGACCCCGGGTCACCGGGGAGCTGTTTTTT. Translation gives CASSEERPRVTGELFF.

The chain carries TRBV30 and TRBJ2-1; a weak D match, TRBD2 (5 bases). This CDR3 has 12 amino acids. Germline values: CDR1 GTSNPN, CDR2 SVGIG (reference sequence). With 2 bases removed from V and 8 bases from J, the gap between germline ends came to 10 bases. CDR3 nucleotides: TGTGCCTGGAGTCGAGGACTCGATGAGCAGTTCTTC. It encodes CAWSRGLDEQFF.

The rearrangement uses TRBV4-1 and TRBJ1-5; D is possibly TRBD1 (5 bases). This CDR3 comprises 14 residues. The germline V gene encodes CDR1 MGHRA and CDR2 YSYEKL. With 0 bases removed from V and 7 bases from J, the gap between germline ends came to 10 bases. The CDR3 protein is CASSQDIRAQPQHF. In nucleotides, the CDR3 is TGCGCCAGCAGCCAAGATATCAGGGCGCAGCCCCAGCATTTT.

The rearrangement joins TRBV7-2 to TRBJ1-4, with unresolved D. The CDR3 covers 12 residues. The V end was cut by 1 base, the J end by 8 bases, with 5 bases between. Per germline, CDR1 SGHTA and CDR2 FQGNSA. The CDR3 nucleotides read TGTGCCAGCAGCTTAGAACGGGAAAAACTGTTTTTT. Residues: CASSLEREKLFF. Drawing the rest from reference TRBV7-2 and TRBJ1-4, the complete variable domain is GAGVSQSPSNKVTEKGKDVELRCDPISGHTALYWYRQSLGQGLEFLIYFQGNSAPDKSGLPSDRFSAERTGGSVSTLTIQRTQQEDSAVYLCASSLEREKLFFGSGTQLSVL.

V is TRBV7-6 and J is TRBJ2-2, with TRBD2 as a possible D gene (5 bases). V was cut by 0 bases and J by 3 bases, with 11 bases left in between. The V gene's germline CDR1 is SGHVS and CDR2 FNYEAQ. This CDR3 has 16 amino acids. CDR3: CASSLARGSDTGELFF. DNA of the CDR3: TGTGCCAGCAGCTTAGCCCGGGGTTCGGACACCGGGGAGCTGTTTTTT.

This clone was counted a few times. The V gene is TRBV6-5, the J gene TRBJ1-2; TRBD1 matches 8 bases. The CDR3 length is 13 residues. Germline CDR1 reads MNHEY; CDR2 reads SVGAGI. V lost 6 bases to trimming and J lost 3 bases; unmatched junction nucleotides: 3. The CDR3 loop reads CASRMTGDYGYTF. The DNA of the CDR3 is TGTGCCAGCAGGATGACAGGGGACTATGGCTACACCTTC.

About this clone itself: Other DNA sequences within the sample encode an identical CDR3. The chain uses TRBV6-5 and TRBJ1-2, with D possibly matching TRBD1 (5 bases). The V gene's germline CDR1 is MNHEY and CDR2 SVGAGI. The CDR3 has 16 residues. Between the trimmed V and J ends, which lost 2 bases and 8 bases, there was a span of 21 bases. CDR3 amino acids: CASSYRTGVTSMGYTF. Written as DNA, the CDR3 is TGTGCCAGCAGTTACAGAACAGGCGTAACATCTATGGGCTACACCTTC.

The gene calls are TRBV5-5 and TRBJ2-7, with TRBD2 matching over 12 bases. V was pared by 3 bases and J by 4 bases, with 8 bases of the junction left unmatched. Germline values: CDR1 SGHKS, CDR2 YYEKEE (reference sequence). This CDR3 spans 16 amino acids. This CDR3 is CASSSLTSGREYEQYF. CDR3 coding DNA: TGTGCCAGCAGCTCCCTGACTAGCGGGAGAGAATACGAGCAGTACTTC. Together with reference TRBV5-5 and TRBJ2-7, the CDR3 gives the full variable domain: DAGVTQSPTHLIKTRGQQVTLRCSPISGHKSVSWYQQVLGQGPQFIFQYYEKEERGRGNFPDRFSARQFPNYSSELNVNALLLGDSALYLCASSSLTSGREYEQYFGPGTRLTVT.

The chain couples TRBV18 to TRBJ2-7; TRBD2 matches at 9 bases. V lost 3 bases and J lost 5; bases outside the gene matches: 11. CDR1 KGHSH and CDR2 LQKENI come from the germline V gene. The CDR3 runs to 16 residues. The CDR3 region has the DNA TGTGCCAGCTCACCGACTAGCGGAACTATTGGCAACGAGCAGTACTTC. Translating it yields CASSPTSGTIGNEQYF.

The chain uses TRBV30 and TRBJ1-1; D remains unclear. CDR3 length: 13 residues. Trimming left V 3 bases short and J 5 bases short, with 13 bases between. In germline, CDR1 is GTSNPN, CDR2 SVGIG (reference sequence). The CDR3 reads CAWSGEVRTEAFF. DNA of the CDR3: TGTGCCTGGAGCGGGGAGGTGAGGACTGAAGCTTTCTTT. Full variable domain (missing parts from reference TRBV30 and TRBJ1-1): SQTIHQWPATLVQPVGSPLSLECTVEGTSNPNLYWYRQAAGRGLQLLFYSVGIGQISSEVPQNLSASRPQDRQFILSSKKLLLSDSGFYLCAWSGEVRTEAFFGQGTRLTVV.

The genes are TRBV19 and TRBJ1-5; 8 bases line up with TRBD1. The CDR3 length is 14 residues. CDR1 is LNHDA, CDR2 SQIVND, per germline (reference sequence). Trimming cost V 5 bases and J 3 bases; bases outside gene matches: 3. CDR3 sequence (DNA): TGTGCCAGTAGTCTGGGACAGGACAATCAGCCCCAGCATTTT. As protein: CASSLGQDNQPQHF.

The rearrangement uses TRBV27 and TRBJ2-2; TRBD2 is a possible D gene (7 bases). Germline loops: CDR1 MNHEY, CDR2 SMNVEV (reference sequence). CDR3 length equals 14 residues. Trimming pared 6 bases from V and 1 base from J, leaving 9 bases between. This CDR3 reads CASRGGQNTGELFF. CDR3 DNA sequence: TGTGCCAGCAGGGGGGGGCAGAACACCGGGGAGCTGTTTTTT.

The chain employs TRBV11-1 and TRBJ2-7; D unresolved. V shed 5 bases and J shed 0 bases, with 5 bases lying between them. Germline CDR1 reads SGHAT; CDR2 reads FQDESV (reference sequence). The CDR3 sequence is 12 residues long. CDR3 DNA sequence: TGTGCCAGCAGCACGAGCTCCTACGAGCAGTACTTC. It yields the protein CASSTSSYEQYF.

This chain links TRBV6-6 with TRBJ1-2; possibly TRBD1 for D (5 bases). CDR3 length: 15 amino acids. The V end was cut by 0 bases, the J end by 0 bases, with 8 bases between. Germline V gene sequence: CDR1 MNHNY, CDR2 SVGAGI (reference sequence). Here the CDR3 reads CASSYSREANYGYTF. In DNA form, the CDR3 reads TGTGCCAGCAGTTACTCCAGGGAAGCTAACTATGGCTACACCTTC.